One sample yielded the 22 T cell receptor beta chains listed below, sequenced in a study of patients and donors after allogeneic stem cell transplantation. TCRdb itself ran the RT-PCR reads through MiXCR, one entry per CDR3 protein. The sample lists about 40,000 distinct CDR3 sequences; more than 30% were seen once. Source material: blood, either unsorted or a sorted T cell fraction (not recorded which). Source of these receptors: a human donor who was either an allogeneic HSCT recipient or a stem cell or donor lymphocyte infusion donor (not recorded which). It is not recorded whose cells these are; they may come from a transplant donor.

This rearrangement joins TRBV12-3 or TRBV12-4 to TRBJ2-4; D unresolved. This CDR3 is built from 16 residues. V was shortened by 2 bases and J by 0 bases, with 11 bases between the two germline ends. CDR3 coding DNA: TGTGCCAGCAGTTTATACAGCCTCGCAGCCAAAAACATTCAGTACTTC. Its translation is CASSLYSLAAKNIQYF.

The chain's CDR3 is CASRGAGVHYGYTF. CDR3 sequence (DNA): TGCGCCAGCAGAGGGGCAGGGGTCCACTATGGCTACACCTTC. The chain has TRBV5-1 and TRBJ1-2; D perhaps matches TRBD1 (6 bases). The CDR3 consists of 14 residues. In germline, CDR1 is SGHRS, CDR2 YFSETQ. V lost 5 bases, J lost 3 bases, and 14 bases lay in between.

This chain links TRBV6-5 with TRBJ1-2; the D is unclear. This CDR3 is 14 amino acids long. Looked up from germline, CDR1 is MNHEY and CDR2 is SVGAGI. V was pared by 0 bases and J by 8 bases, with 13 bases between. CDR3 region: CASSYSWVLEGYTF. The CDR3 DNA reads TGTGCCAGCAGTTACTCCTGGGTTCTGGAAGGCTACACCTTC.

The chain couples TRBV5-1 to TRBJ1-3; D is ambiguous. Germline CDR1 SGHRS, CDR2 YFSETQ. V lost 2 bases, J lost 4 bases, and 10 bases lay in between. The CDR3 covers 14 residues. Written as DNA, the CDR3 is TGCGCCAGCAGCTTAAAGGAGACAGGAAACACCATATATTTT. Translation: CASSLKETGNTIYF.

This clonotype has a handful of counts. V is TRBV27 and J is TRBJ2-1; D remains unclear. V was trimmed by 4 bases and J by 3 bases, leaving 10 bases between them. This CDR3 contains 14 residues. Germline V gene data show CDR1 as MNHEY and CDR2 as SMNVEV (reference sequence). The DNA of the CDR3 is TGTGCCAGCAGTTCTGGCGGTTACTACAATGAGCAGTTCTTC. The encoded protein is CASSSGGYYNEQFF.

V and J are TRBV6-2 or TRBV6-3 and TRBJ2-7, with D hard to call. Germline V gene data show CDR1 as MNHEY and CDR2 as SVGEGT. The V end was cut by 2 bases, the J end by 1 base, with 9 bases between. The CDR3 extends over 14 amino acids. The CDR3 region is CASSYLIPSYEQYF. The CDR3 nucleotides are TGTGCCAGCAGTTACCTTATCCCTTCCTACGAGCAGTACTTC.

The gene calls are TRBV18 and TRBJ2-7, with D perhaps matching TRBD1 (6 bases). Trimming stripped 2 bases from V and 2 bases from J, with 16 bases between. CDR3 length: 16 amino acids. In germline, CDR1 is KGHSH, CDR2 LQKENI. The CDR3 coding sequence is TGTGCCAGCTCACCAGGACAGCACCCTTACCCCTACGAGCAGTACTTC. The encoded protein is CASSPGQHPYPYEQYF.

The genes are TRBV28 and TRBJ2-1, with 7 positions matching TRBD2. Trimming took 6 bases from V and 9 from J; bases not matched to a gene: 20. The CDR3 covers 17 residues. Germline V gene data show CDR1 as MDHEN and CDR2 as SYDVKM. The CDR3 protein is CASSLHTRTRGYSEQFF. CDR3 bases: TGTGCCAGCAGCTTACACACCAGGACTAGAGGTTATAGTGAGCAGTTCTTC.

In its sample, this clonotype was seen many times. The gene calls are TRBV12-3 or TRBV12-4 and TRBJ1-1; 7 positions agree with TRBD1. Trimming cost V 2 bases and J 4 bases; bases outside gene matches: 1. This CDR3 region has 13 residues. In DNA, the CDR3 is TGTGCCAGCAGTTTAACAGGGGCCACTGAAGCTTTCTTT. This encodes CASSLTGATEAFF.

This clonotype appeared a few times. The gene calls are TRBV20-1 and TRBJ1-1; D gene unclear. CDR3 length: 12 residues. The V end was cut by 7 bases, the J end by 0 bases, with 9 bases between. The germline CDR1 and CDR2 sequences are DFQATT and SNEGSKA (reference sequence). DNA for the CDR3: TGCAGTGGTAGGGTCATGAACACTGAAGCTTTCTTT. Translation gives CSGRVMNTEAFF.

This chain connects TRBV3-1 to TRBJ1-5; tentatively, D is TRBD1 (6 bases). Trimming took off 7 bases at V and 4 bases at J, with 14 bases between the two ends. CDR3 length equals 14 residues. Germline values: CDR1 LGHDT, CDR2 YNNKEL (reference sequence). The CDR3 here is CASKGGQGNQPQHF. The CDR3 region has the DNA TGTGCCAGCAAGGGGGGGCAAGGGAATCAGCCCCAGCATTTT.

This clonotype was found a few times. The genes are TRBV6-2 or TRBV6-3 and TRBJ2-1, with D possibly matching TRBD1 (5 bases). Germline assignment: CDR1 MNHEY and CDR2 SVGEGT. The length of the CDR3 is 15 residues. V dropped 8 bases and J dropped 4 bases, with 18 bases sitting between them. The CDR3 region is CASVLFPAGYNEQFF. In DNA, the CDR3 is TGTGCCAGCGTATTATTCCCCGCAGGGTACAATGAGCAGTTCTTC.

This clonotype was counted between two and nine times. The V call is TRBV7-9, the J call TRBJ1-2; weak D call: TRBD1 (6 bases). Germline CDR1 and CDR2: SEHNR and FQNEAQ (reference sequence). The V and J ends lost 5 bases and 4 bases respectively, with 20 bases between them. The CDR3 runs to 16 residues. The CDR3 sequence is CASSPRIQGRGYGYTF. In nucleotides, the CDR3 is TGTGCCAGCAGCCCCCGTATCCAGGGGCGCGGCTATGGCTACACCTTC.

This clonotype was seen ten or more times. The DNA of the CDR3 is TGTGCCAGCAGCTTAGGCATCTATGGCTACACCTTC. Protein: CASSLGIYGYTF. The V and J genes are TRBV7-9 and TRBJ1-2; D not certain. This CDR3 has 12 residues. V shed 1 base and J shed 4 bases, with 4 bases lying between them. Germline V lookup: CDR1 SEHNR, CDR2 FQNEAQ (reference sequence).

This sequence joins TRBV11-2 and TRBJ2-7; 8 bases are a match to TRBD2. CDR3 length equals 15 residues. After removal of 3 bases from V and 3 bases from J, the junction contained 7 bases not matched to a gene. Germline CDR1 is SGHAT and CDR2 is FQNNGV. CDR3 sequence (DNA): TGTGCCAGCAGCTTGGGGCTAGCGGGTAACTACGAGCAGTACTTC. As protein: CASSLGLAGNYEQYF.

The sample holds a few counts of this clonotype. The chain recombines TRBV4-2 with TRBJ2-5, with D hard to call. Germline V gene sequence: CDR1 LGHNA, CDR2 YNFKEQ. This CDR3 contains 17 residues. V lost 0 bases to trimming and J lost 0 bases, with 14 bases between them. CDR3 sequence: CASSQDARVPYQETQYF. CDR3 DNA: TGTGCCAGCAGCCAAGATGCCCGCGTACCGTACCAAGAGACCCAGTACTTC.

This clonotype was seen a handful of times. This sequence joins TRBV7-2 and TRBJ1-3; TRBD1 matches 7 bases. The CDR3 has 14 amino acids. With V trimmed by 5 bases and J by 9 bases, 10 bases remained unmatched. From germline, CDR1 is SGHTA and CDR2 FQGNSA. CDR3: CASSPDRMFGTIYF. CDR3 DNA: TGTGCCAGCAGCCCGGACAGGATGTTTGGCACCATATATTTT.

A word on this clonotype: A much larger clone differs from this one at a single base, so this may be a read error. The CDR3 sequence is CASSLADGAGTEAFF. DNA for the CDR3: TGCGCCAGCAGCTTGGCCGACGGGGCGGGCACTGAAGCTTTCTTT. The chain links TRBV5-1 to TRBJ1-1; D is perhaps TRBD1 (5 bases). The CDR3 is 15 residues long. V was trimmed by 0 bases and J by 4 bases, leaving 13 bases between them. Looked up from germline, CDR1 is SGHRS and CDR2 is YFSETQ.

This clonotype was observed a handful of times. V and J are TRBV9 and TRBJ1-6; TRBD1 is a possible D gene (5 bases). The germline gives CDR1 SGDLS, CDR2 YYNGEE. The CDR3 has 14 amino acids. V was clipped by 0 bases and J by 4 bases, with 5 bases between them. The CDR3 nucleotides read TGTGCCAGCAGCGTAGGACAGTATAATTCACCCCTCCACTTT. Its protein product is CASSVGQYNSPLHF.

This clonotype turned up a few times. This chain uses TRBV20-1 with TRBJ2-3, with TRBD2 identical over 11 bases. The germline V gene encodes CDR1 DFQATT and CDR2 SNEGSKA (reference sequence). The CDR3 is made up of 16 amino acids. J gave up 3 bases and V 0 bases, and 5 bases lay outside the gene matches. CDR3 loop: CSARDLTSGSTDTQYF. The CDR3 bases are TGCAGTGCTAGAGATCTAACTAGCGGGAGTACAGATACGCAGTATTTT.

V and J are TRBV5-4 and TRBJ2-5; D possibly corresponds to TRBD2 (6 bases). This CDR3 contains 16 residues. In germline, CDR1 is SGHNT, CDR2 YYREEE (reference sequence). The V gene lost 0 bases and the J gene lost 6 bases, with 18 bases spanning the gap. The CDR3 is CASSLVDVVGGKTQYF. Here the CDR3 DNA reads TGTGCCAGCAGCTTGGTGGATGTTGTTGGCGGGAAGACCCAGTACTTC. Looking up the rest from reference TRBV5-4 and TRBJ2-5 gives the full variable domain: ETGVTQSPTHLIKTRGQQVTLRCSSQSGHNTVSWYQQALGQGPQFIFQYYREEENGRGNFPPRFSGLQFPNYSSELNVNALELDDSALYLCASSLVDVVGGKTQYFGPGTRLLVL.

The V and J genes are TRBV20-1 and TRBJ1-2; 9 nucleotides match TRBD1. The V segment lost 3 bases and the J segment 3 bases; nucleotides outside the gene matches: 5. The germline gives CDR1 DFQATT, CDR2 SNEGSKA (reference sequence). The CDR3 sequence is 14 residues long. The CDR3, as DNA: TGCAGTGCTAGGCGTGACAGGGGGGACTATGGCTACACCTTC. It codes for CSARRDRGDYGYTF.